These 20 T cell receptor beta chains share one sample of origin, sequenced in a study of blood T cell repertoires in COVID-19. Measured with immunoSEQ multiplex PCR; TCRdb has only the in-frame clones, and not every one. Of roughly 130,000 clones listed, more than 75% were seen once; the top ten hold approximately 4.6%. The sequenced material came from peripheral blood. These receptors were taken from a man aged 55 to 69 with COVID-19, enrolled during active disease.

This clone was seen once. The rearrangement links TRBV4-2 to TRBJ2-1; 9 bases align to TRBD2. CDR1 is LGHNA and CDR2 is YNFKEQ in the germline V gene. Trimming removed 5 bases from V and 4 bases from J; junction bases left unmatched: 6. This CDR3 is 15 amino acids long. The CDR3 nucleotides are TGTGCCAGCAGCTTACTAGCGGGTGATTACAATGAGCAGTTCTTC. It translates to CASSLLAGDYNEQFF.

The chain carries TRBV5-1 and TRBJ2-7; 9 nucleotides match TRBD1. CDR1 and CDR2 (germline): SGHRS, YFSETQ. This CDR3 comprises 14 residues. V lost 7 bases, J lost 3 bases, and 8 bases stayed unmatched. The CDR3 sequence: CASARRDRDYEQYF. The DNA for the CDR3 is TGCGCCAGCGCCCGACGGGACAGGGACTACGAGCAGTACTTC.

Concerning this clone itself: The sample has other DNA sequences that encode this CDR3 too. The rearrangement links TRBV3-1 (or the pseudogene TRBV3-2) to TRBJ2-2; D uncertain. Trimming took 1 base from V and 6 from J, leaving 9 bases between them. The CDR3 is 14 amino acids. In germline, CDR1 is LGHDT, CDR2 YNNKEL (reference sequence). The CDR3 here is CASSQVQVPGELFF. The CDR3 coding sequence is TGTGCCAGCAGCCAAGTCCAGGTCCCCGGGGAGCTGTTTTTT.

This chain connects TRBV6-6 to TRBJ2-7, with a possible D match to TRBD1 (5 bases). V shed 6 bases and J shed 3 bases, with 12 bases lying between them. Germline CDR1 is MNHNY and CDR2 is SVGAGI (reference sequence). This CDR3 contains 13 residues. The CDR3 here is CASSPDRLYEQYF. CDR3 sequence (DNA): TGTGCCAGCAGCCCCGACAGACTCTACGAGCAGTACTTC.

V is TRBV11-2 and J is TRBJ2-7, with 7 bases fitting TRBD2. The CDR3 extends over 15 amino acids. The germline CDR1 and CDR2 sequences are SGHAT and FQNNGV. V lost 2 bases and J lost 3; bases outside the gene matches: 7. In DNA, the CDR3 is TGTGCCAGCAGCTTATCAGCGGGAATGAGCTACGAGCAGTACTTC. Translated: CASSLSAGMSYEQYF.

This clone was seen just once. The DNA of the CDR3 is TGTGCCAGTAGTCCCCAGGGACAGGCGCCCAATCAGCCCCAGCATTTT. Translated, it gives CASSPQGQAPNQPQHF. The rearrangement joins TRBV19 to TRBJ1-5; 8 bases map to TRBD1. This CDR3 comprises 16 residues. V shed 5 bases, J shed 3 bases, and the junction held 9 bases outside the gene matches. CDR1 and CDR2 (germline): LNHDA, SQIVND (reference sequence).

The V call is TRBV12-5, the J call TRBJ1-2; 9 bases agree with TRBD1. CDR1 and CDR2 (germline): LGHNT, FRNRAP. The V gene end was trimmed by 1 base and the J gene end by 8 bases; junction bases not matched to a gene: 20. This CDR3 comprises 19 residues. The CDR3 sequence is CASGLAAGTGREGSLGYTF. Written as DNA, the CDR3 is TGTGCTAGTGGTTTGGCGGCCGGGACAGGGCGAGAAGGAAGCTTAGGCTACACCTTC.

The chain carries TRBV10-3 and TRBJ2-7; 11 nucleotides align to TRBD2. In germline, CDR1 is ENHRY, CDR2 SYGVKD. Trimming removed 7 bases from V and 0 bases from J; junction bases left unmatched: 5. CDR3 length: 15 residues. The CDR3 DNA follows: TGTGCCATCACTCCGGGACTAGCGGTCTCCTACGAGCAGTACTTC. Residues: CAITPGLAVSYEQYF.

V usage is TRBV30 and J usage is TRBJ1-2; TRBD1 aligns across 7 bases. This CDR3 has 13 amino acids. The germline CDR1 and CDR2 sequences are GTSNPN and SVGIG (reference sequence). V gave up 2 bases and J gave up 6 bases; unmatched junction bases: 6. CDR3 in DNA: TGTGCCTGGAGTTCGACAGGGTTTGATGGCTACACCTTC. This translates into CAWSSTGFDGYTF.

This clone was seen once. This chain connects TRBV24-1 to TRBJ2-2; no definite D call. V lost 4 bases, J lost 2 bases, and 7 bases lay in between. The CDR3 length is 14 residues. The germline V gene has CDR1 KGHDR and CDR2 SFDVKD. DNA for the CDR3: TGTGCCACCAGTGACCTTTTAAACACCGGGGAGCTGTTTTTT. Translated, it gives CATSDLLNTGELFF.

This chain uses TRBV7-8 with TRBJ2-3; D is unresolved. Looked up from germline, CDR1 is SGHVS and CDR2 is FQNEAQ. There are 16 residues in the CDR3. V was pared by 4 bases and J by 0 bases, with 14 bases between. CDR3 sequence reads: CASSSDLRDSTDTQYF. In nucleotides, the CDR3 is TGTGCCAGCAGCTCCGACTTGCGAGATAGCACAGATACGCAGTATTTT. Complete variable domain (other parts from reference TRBV7-8 and TRBJ2-3): GAGVSQSPRYKVAKRGQDVALRCDPISGHVSLFWYQQALGQGPEFLTYFQNEAQLDKSGLPSDRFFAERPEGSVSTLKIQRTQQEDSAVYLCASSSDLRDSTDTQYFGPGTRLTVL.

This clone was recorded only once. The CDR3 region has the DNA TGTGCCAGCAGTACGAGGACAGCCCAAGAGACCCAGTACTTC. Its translation: CASSTRTAQETQYF. The chain uses TRBV6-5 and TRBJ2-5; a possible D gene is TRBD1 (6 bases). CDR1 and CDR2 from the germline V gene are MNHEY and SVGAGI. CDR3 length equals 14 residues. V was shortened by 5 bases and J by 1 base, with 11 bases between the two germline ends.

This chain connects TRBV27 to TRBJ2-5; tentatively, D is TRBD1 (5 bases). The CDR3 runs to 14 residues. The germline V and J ends were trimmed by 6 bases and 2 bases, with 13 bases remaining between them. The V gene's germline CDR1 is MNHEY and CDR2 SMNVEV (reference sequence). The CDR3: CASSPAGIQETQYF. In nucleotides, the CDR3 is TGTGCCAGCAGCCCGGCAGGGATACAAGAGACCCAGTACTTC.

The rearrangement links TRBV12-3 or TRBV12-4 to TRBJ2-3; no clear D gene. CDR3 size: 13 residues. Trimming removed 1 base from V and 2 bases from J, with 4 bases in between. CDR3 sequence: CASSLVSTDTQYF. CDR3 nucleotide sequence: TGTGCCAGCAGTTTAGTCTCCACAGATACGCAGTATTTT.

The chain couples TRBV18 to TRBJ1-2, with D perhaps TRBD1 (6 bases). The CDR3 runs to 15 residues. Between the trimmed V and J ends, which lost 3 bases and 0 bases, there was a span of 11 bases. Germline values: CDR1 KGHSH, CDR2 LQKENI. CDR3 residues: CASSPPDRPNYGYTF. CDR3 sequence (DNA): TGTGCCAGCTCACCTCCGGACAGACCTAACTATGGCTACACCTTC.

V gene TRBV5-1 combines with J gene TRBJ2-7, with TRBD1 matching 8 bases. Germline CDR1 and CDR2: SGHRS and YFSETQ. V lost 4 bases, J lost 7 bases, and 1 base stayed unmatched. There are 11 residues in the CDR3. The CDR3 DNA follows: TGCGCCAGCAGCGGGGACAGGGAGCAGTACTTC. It codes for CASSGDREQYF.

The CDR3 nucleotides read TGCAGCGGCCACGGGACAGGCTATGGCTACACCTTC. This translates into CSGHGTGYGYTF. The chain has TRBV29-1 and TRBJ1-2, with 8 bases aligning to TRBD1. CDR3 size: 12 residues. The J segment lost 4 bases and the V segment lost 7 bases, leaving 5 bases of the junction unmatched. Germline CDR1 SQVTM, CDR2 ANQGSEA.

In DNA, the CDR3 is TGTGCCAGCAGTTTAAGACAGGGGATCGATGGCTACACCTTC. It encodes CASSLRQGIDGYTF. The rearrangement links TRBV28 to TRBJ1-2; 8 positions agree with TRBD1. Germline CDR1 is MDHEN and CDR2 is SYDVKM. The V gene end was trimmed by 2 bases and the J gene end by 6 bases; junction bases not matched to a gene: 5. This CDR3 region has 14 residues.

This chain connects TRBV6-2 or TRBV6-3 to TRBJ2-5, with TRBD2 identical over 8 bases. The CDR3 covers 19 residues. Trimming removed 1 base from V and 4 bases from J; junction bases left unmatched: 17. Per the germline V gene, CDR1 is MNHEY and CDR2 is SVGEGT. Here the CDR3 reads CASSYYQVRASGSRETQYF. The CDR3 coding sequence is TGTGCCAGCAGTTACTATCAGGTGCGGGCCAGCGGGAGTCGAGAGACCCAGTACTTC.

This chain joins TRBV2 and TRBJ2-7; 10 bases line up with TRBD2. Looked up from germline, CDR1 is SNHLY and CDR2 is FYNNEI. The junction had 14 bases not matched to a gene; V was cut back by 6 bases and J by 9 bases. The CDR3 is made up of 15 amino acids. The CDR3 nucleotides read TGTGCCAGCAGGCCCGCCCGGCTAGCGGGAGTACGGCAGTACTTC. The encoded protein is CASRPARLAGVRQYF.